Reported below is one T cell receptor (beta chain). Its antigen remains undetermined. One base away there is no much larger clone; base qualities are not given. The sample is drawn from a study of T cells after yellow fever vaccination (dated by TCRdb to the late 2010s). Describing the broader study: The SMART-Seq v4 Ultra Low Input RNA kit was used to prepare libraries from fractions with low cell numbers. To track T-cell clones before and after primary and booster YFV17D yellow fever vaccination, bulk TCR alpha and beta repertoires were sequenced longitudinally. Two healthy male donors, one aged 18 to 30 and one aged 30 to 39 years, were included in the cohort. Bulk PBMC replicates and cell subsets were isolated from blood drawn at multiple timepoints before and after both primary and secondary immunization.

Interpreted using the paper, the treatment or condition label stands for: live attenuated yellow fever vaccine strain. Two biological replicates of bulk PBMCs were collected at each blood-draw timepoint. A standard Ficoll-Paque protocol was used to isolate PBMCs from peripheral blood. TriZol was used to extract RNA from bulk PBMCs, CD4 and CD8 fractions, and dextramer-positive and dextramer-negative fractions. The paper's findings and limits, for the study overall: Computational filtering was required because FACS-sorted repertoires could contain abundant contaminating clonotypes from the bulk population. A small share of clonotypes was detected in both CD4 and CD8 compartments, with the overlap likely arising from convergent recombination. Compared with the primary T-cell response, the secondary T-cell response was faster but weaker, reaching its peak on day 5 rather than on day 15. Most clones expanded after primary vaccination (around 96% of CD4 and roughly 88% of CD8) were re-detected after the booster, suggesting that broad memory maintenance occurred. Only a couple of donors were included in the study, so the extent to which the findings can be generalized is limited.

TCR cDNA was synthesized by 5'RACE template switching, through which a universal primer site and unique molecular identifiers were introduced. Priming of cDNA synthesis was performed from both the TCR alpha and TCR beta constant segments. Libraries were amplified in two PCR steps, with sample barcodes and sequencing adapters added in the second step. Sequencing of libraries was done on Illumina HiSeq 2500 (2x100 bp) or NovaSeq (2x150 bp). On the authors' methods: Demultiplexing of reads and collapsing into UMI consensus sequences were performed with MIGEC, and V(D)J alignment was carried out with MiXCR. Clonotypes responding to the vaccine were identified with edgeR on replicate PBMC samples, with the criteria of FDR below 0.01 and a log2 fold change above 5 up to day 15. CD4 or CD8 identity was assigned to each bulk clonotype according to whether the clonotype was present at higher abundance in the sequenced CD4 repertoire or the sequenced CD8 repertoire. Through fastp at Q25 and MiXCR, TCRdb rebuilt clones from the public reads, retaining in-frame beta chains. Rows are combined by CDR3 protein, so each entry shows the most common genes and DNA. The V and J calls here are based on TCRdb, not the publication. A total of 500,000 to 650,000 distinct CDR3 sequences appear in this sample, approximately 13% of them only once. The ten largest clones represent roughly an eighth of the sample.

Sequenced material: PBMCs, taken on the day of the yellow fever booster vaccination. This sequence was found in a young man who received the YFV17D yellow fever vaccine.

The CDR3 protein is CATQGWKNTEAFF. The sequenced DNA: TGTGCCACCCAAGGTTGGAAGAACACTGAAGCTTTCTTT. Rearrangement joined TRBV19 to TRBJ1-1; the D gene is unclear. The CDR3 has 13 amino acids, counting the end cysteine and phenylalanine. This entry keeps only the CDR3 DNA: 39 bases, framed from base 1. V gives up 10 bases and J gives up 1 base, and the segment between their germline ends measures 13 bases. Sequences LNHDA (CDR1) and SQIVND (CDR2) are obtained from the germline V gene (reference sequence).